This T cell receptor beta chain was observed in a study of T cells in narcolepsy. Study-level background: Enrolled donors included narcolepsy type 1 or type 2 patients and healthy controls. Whole-study findings and limits: HCRT-specific and TRIB2-specific autoreactive clonotypes appeared among same-patient CSF and blood CD4+ clonotypes. Reportedly, autoreactive clonotypes were serially detected in patients' blood but not controls'. Autoreactive clone sequences were missing from some blood memory CD4+ repertoires.

This clone has a single count. Its target is not known. Clones were sequenced by immunoSEQ multiplex PCR, and TCRdb holds only the in-frame ones, with some missing. The sample includes about 40,000 clones, approximately 90% of them seen just once. Looked up from germline, CDR1 is SGHRS and CDR2 is YFSETQ. The CDR3 consists of 11 residues. V shed 4 bases and J shed 3 bases, with 5 bases lying between them. Specimen: CD45RA- memory CD4+ T cells from PBMCs. This sequence was found in a human donor with narcolepsy. The J gene is TRBJ2-7, the V gene TRBV5-1, with D tentatively TRBD2 (5 bases). In DNA form, the CDR3 reads TGCGCCAGCAGCCGGGACTACGAGCAGTACTTC. It specifies CASSRDYEQYF.